The present T cell receptor beta chain was sequenced within a study of cytomegalovirus exposure and HLA in healthy donors. This CDR3 spans 15 amino acids. Germline CDR1 is KGHSY and CDR2 is FQNENV. V was pared by 4 bases and J by 2 bases, with 14 bases between. Primers included in the PCR were 60 Vbeta and 13 Jbeta primers. The assay was immunoSEQ multiplex PCR, and TCRdb's table has in-frame clones only and misses some. The data show about 150,000 clones, 75% seen once. The material sequenced was PBMCs. This rearrangement joins TRBV16 to TRBJ1-2; a possible D gene is TRBD1 (6 bases). This TCR came from a man in his late teens or twenties in good health and CMV-seropositive. The CDR3 protein is CASSRRSGQNYGYTF. The CDR3 nucleotides are TGTGCCAGCAGCCGACGAAGCGGACAGAACTATGGCTACACCTTC.